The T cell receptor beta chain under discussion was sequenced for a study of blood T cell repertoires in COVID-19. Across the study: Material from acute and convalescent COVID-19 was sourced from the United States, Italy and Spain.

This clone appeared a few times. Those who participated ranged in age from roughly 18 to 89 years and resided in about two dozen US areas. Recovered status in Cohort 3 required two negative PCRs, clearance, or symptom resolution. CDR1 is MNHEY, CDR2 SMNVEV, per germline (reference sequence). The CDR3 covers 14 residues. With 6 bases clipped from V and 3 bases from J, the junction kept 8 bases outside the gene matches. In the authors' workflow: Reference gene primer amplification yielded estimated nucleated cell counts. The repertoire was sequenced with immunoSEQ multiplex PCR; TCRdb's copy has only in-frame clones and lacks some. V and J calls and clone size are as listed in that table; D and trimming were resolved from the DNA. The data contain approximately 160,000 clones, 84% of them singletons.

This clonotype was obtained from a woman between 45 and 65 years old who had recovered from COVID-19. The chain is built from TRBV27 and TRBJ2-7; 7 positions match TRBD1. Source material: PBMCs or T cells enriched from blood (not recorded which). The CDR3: CASRRDSLNYEQYF. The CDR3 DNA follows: TGTGCCAGCAGACGGGACAGCCTAAACTACGAGCAGTACTTC.